The TCR delta chain under discussion was sequenced for a study of γδ T cells in repeated Plasmodium falciparum infection. Vgamma9/Vdelta2+ and Vdelta2-negative gammadelta T cells were flow-sorted from PBMC for bulk sequencing. The ends were cut back, 0 bases at V and 0 bases at J, with 14 bases in the middle. Germline V gene data show CDR1 as TSWWSYY and CDR2 as QGS. This CDR3 comprises 17 residues. With CATT, TCRdb re-called clones from the multiplex PCR reads. The table records 93,000 or so delta-chain clones, approximately 1% of them present only once. This clone showed up many times. A far larger clone is off by one base, so a read error is likely. Other DNA sequences in the sample encode the same CDR3.

Sequences were obtained from gamma-delta T cells from blood. This chain connects TRDV1 to TRDJ1; D gene unclear. No J gene was available from TCRdb, and it was assigned here by a germline match of the DNA. This TCR derives from a pool of human donors (malaria-infected and uninfected, not separated). In nucleotides, the CDR3 is TGTGCTCTTGGGGAACTTCGGACCGGGCTGTACACCGATAAACTCATCTTT. Translation: CALGELRTGLYTDKLIF.